A selection of T cell receptor beta chains follows, all from one sample in a study of T cell responses to AZD1222 COVID-19 vaccine. The assay was immunoSEQ multiplex PCR, and TCRdb's table has in-frame clones only and misses some. Of about 130,000 clones listed, around 90% are singletons. The sequencing here drew on peripheral blood, taken 28 days after the second AZD1222 dose. The origin of the receptors is an adult who received the AZD1222 COVID-19 vaccine. CDR3s include the opening cysteine and the closing phenylalanine or tryptophan. The D gene is left open where the match is weak. Only some rows state a clone size, as once, few, many or a class for expanded clones.

J	D	V	size	DNA	CDR3
TRBJ2-2	.	TRBV11-1	.	TGTGCCAGCAGCCCTCGGGACAAGGTCACCGGGGAGCTGTTTTTT	CASSPRDKVTGELFF
TRBJ2-3	TRBD2	TRBV5-1	.	TGCGCCAGCAGCTGGGGTAGCGGGACCAGCACAGATACGCAGTATTTT	CASSWGSGTSTDTQYF
TRBJ1-5	TRBD1	TRBV19	.	TGTGCCAGTAGTTTCTCAGGGACAGATAGCAATCAGCCCCAGCATTTT	CASSFSGTDSNQPQHF
TRBJ1-2	.	TRBV4-3	.	TGCGCCAGCAGCCAGGCCGGGACAACAGTCTATGGCTACACCTTC	CASSQAGTTVYGYTF
TRBJ2-7	TRBD2	TRBV25-1	.	TGTGCCAGCACACTAGCGGGAAGCTACGAGCAGTACTTC	CASTLAGSYEQYF
TRBJ2-5	TRBD2	TRBV27	.	TGTGCCAGCAGCCCCCGAGCGGGAGGTTTGGAGACCCAGTACTTC	CASSPRAGGLETQYF
TRBJ2-7	.	TRBV28	.	TGTGCCAGCAGACAAAACTCGAGGGAGCAGTACTTC	CASRQNSREQYF
TRBJ2-1	.	TRBV2	few	TGTGCCAGCATTTCAGGCACGAACTACAATGAGCAGTTCTTC	CASISGTNYNEQFF
TRBJ1-3	.	TRBV7-2	few	TGTGCCAGCAGGCAGACAGGAGGGAACTCTGGAAACACCATATATTTT	CASRQTGGNSGNTIYF
TRBJ1-6	TRBD1	TRBV5-4	.	TGTGCCAGCAGCTTGGGTCAGGGGGCCGATAATTCACCCCTCCACTTT	CASSLGQGADNSPLHF
TRBJ1-5	.	TRBV6-5	.	TGTGCCAGCAGTTACAGCAGGTTCAATCAGCCCCAGCATTTT	CASSYSRFNQPQHF
TRBJ2-7	TRBD1	TRBV7-9	.	TGTGCCAGCAGCCCGGGACAGGGGTACGACGAGCAGTACTTC	CASSPGQGYDEQYF
TRBJ2-3	TRBD2	TRBV11-3	.	TGTGCCAGCAGCTTAATGGGCGGGGGGGCCGAAGATACGCAGTATTTT	CASSLMGGGAEDTQYF
TRBJ2-1	.	TRBV27	.	TGTGCCAGCAGTACCTTCTGGACCTTCTACAATGAGCAGTTCTTC	CASSTFWTFYNEQFF
TRBJ1-5	TRBD1	TRBV18	.	TGTGCCAGCTCACCAGGGACAGTAAGCAATCAGCCCCAGCATTTT	CASSPGTVSNQPQHF
TRBJ1-3	.	TRBV5-1	once	TGCGCCAGCAGCTTGGGAACCTTCTCCTACAGGGCTGGAAACACCATATATTTT	CASSLGTFSYRAGNTIYF
TRBJ2-7	.	TRBV5-1	.	TGCGCCAGCAGCTTGGCCCCTACGGGACAAAATTACGAGCAGTACTTC	CASSLAPTGQNYEQYF
TRBJ1-2	.	TRBV6-5	.	TGTGCCAGCAGTTACTTAGACGGTACCTATGGCTACACCTTC	CASSYLDGTYGYTF
TRBJ1-1	.	TRBV7-2	.	TGTGCCAGCAGGGTAGCCCAGAACACTGAAGCTTTCTTT	CASRVAQNTEAFF
TRBJ2-1	.	TRBV19	.	TGTGCCAGTAGTGCGGGAAAAGGGATGCGCAATGAGCAGTTCTTC	CASSAGKGMRNEQFF
TRBJ2-2	TRBD2	TRBV28	.	TGTGCCAGCAGTATAGCGGGAGGGCCGAAGACCGGGGAGCTGTTTTTT	CASSIAGGPKTGELFF
TRBJ2-7	.	TRBV18	.	TGTGCCAGCTCACCAGGGACTCCCCACTACGAGCAGTACTTC	CASSPGTPHYEQYF
TRBJ2-7	.	TRBV7-2	.	TGTGCCAGCAGCTTGAGGGGATCCGAGCAGTACTTC	CASSLRGSEQYF
TRBJ2-7	TRBD1	TRBV19	.	TGTGCCAGTAGTTTTGCCGGGACAGGGGATTACGAGCAGTACTTC	CASSFAGTGDYEQYF
TRBJ2-1	.	TRBV27	.	TGTGCCAGCAGAAATGTAGTAGTGTCAAATGAGCAGTTCTTC	CASRNVVVSNEQFF
TRBJ2-7	TRBD1	TRBV6-5	.	TGTGCCAGCAGAGGATCCGGGACAGGGGTCTACGAGCAGTACTTC	CASRGSGTGVYEQYF
TRBJ2-7	TRBD1	TRBV19	.	TGTGCCAGTAGTCAGGGGGCATTATACGAGCAGTACTTC	CASSQGALYEQYF
TRBJ1-2	.	TRBV29-1	once	TGCAGCGTTCCTACTTCACCCCTCAACTATGGCTACACCTTC	CSVPTSPLNYGYTF
TRBJ1-1	.	TRBV14	.	TGTGCCAGCAGCCCCGTCGAAGGGGAAGCTTTCTTT	CASSPVEGEAFF
TRBJ2-3	.	TRBV5-6	.	TGTGCCAGCAGCTTGGTCTCCGCTGGAGATACGCAGTATTTT	CASSLVSAGDTQYF
TRBJ2-5	.	TRBV7-8	.	TGTGCCAGCAGCTTAGGTGCGGGACTTAGCTTGGCGACCCAGTACTTC	CASSLGAGLSLATQYF
TRBJ2-1	.	TRBV3-1/TRBV3-2	.	TGTGCCAGCAGCCAAGGCAGGGTTTACAATGAGCAGTTCTTC	CASSQGRVYNEQFF
TRBJ2-5	TRBD2	TRBV3-1/TRBV3-2	.	TGTGCCAGCAGCCACCCGGGACTAGCGACACAAGAGACCCAGTACTTC	CASSHPGLATQETQYF
TRBJ1-5	.	TRBV19	.	TGTGCCAGTAGTACGACTTGGGGCAATCAGCCCCAGCATTTT	CASSTTWGNQPQHF
TRBJ1-2	.	TRBV5-1	.	TGCGCCAGCAAGATAACGGGGGCTAACTATGGCTACACCTTC	CASKITGANYGYTF
TRBJ2-5	TRBD1	TRBV4-1	.	TGCGCCAGCAGCCTGACATTAGGACAGGGGATCCGAGAGACCCAGTACTTC	CASSLTLGQGIRETQYF
TRBJ1-6	TRBD1	TRBV5-8	.	TGTGCCAGCAGCGCCCGGGACAGGGTTAATTCACCCCTCCACTTT	CASSARDRVNSPLHF
TRBJ2-4	TRBD1	TRBV5-1	.	TGCGCCAGCAGCGCTGACAGGGTAGGAAACATTCAGTACTTC	CASSADRVGNIQYF
TRBJ1-2	.	TRBV2	.	TGTGCCTACAAGTACGCCAGGGATGGTGGCTACACCTTC	CAYKYARDGGYTF
TRBJ2-1	TRBD2	TRBV18	.	TGTGCCAGCTCACCCGGGACTAGCGGGGGCAATGAGCAGTTCTTC	CASSPGTSGGNEQFF
TRBJ2-1	TRBD2	TRBV5-6	.	TGTGCCAGCAGCTTCGGACTAGCGGGGGCTTCCTCCTACAATGAGCAGTTCTTC	CASSFGLAGASSYNEQFF
TRBJ2-7	TRBD1	TRBV19	.	TGTGCCAGTAGTGTCCGCAGGGGGCGTTTGGACGAGCAGTACTTC	CASSVRRGRLDEQYF
TRBJ1-1	.	TRBV12-5	few	TGTGCTAGTGGTAAACTTCATGGGTTGAACACTGAAGCTTTCTTT	CASGKLHGLNTEAFF
TRBJ1-5	TRBD1	TRBV5-6	.	TGTGCCAGCAGCTTGGGAATGGGACAGGGGCGCAATCAGCCCCAGCATTTT	CASSLGMGQGRNQPQHF